One T cell receptor (beta chain) is described in this entry. Other DNA sequences within the sample encode an identical CDR3. These data come from a study of blood T cell repertoires in COVID-19. Study in general: COVID-19 samples from acute and convalescent phases originated in the United States, Italy and Spain. T cells, B-cell-depleted T cells, or PBMCs supplied cDNA or gDNA.

This CDR3 has 16 residues. Germline trimming cut 3 bases from V and 0 bases from J; bases unmatched to any gene: 4. Germline CDR1 is MNHEY and CDR2 is SMNVEV (reference sequence). As processed by the authors: Estimation of nucleated cell counts was performed using reference gene primer amplification. The method was immunoSEQ multiplex PCR; TCRdb's version includes in-frame clones alone and lacks a portion of them. The D gene and trimming were derived from the DNA, and the V and J assignments and clone size from that table. Of roughly 500,000 clones listed, 89% are singletons. The Seattle patients, enrolled during active infection, were followed longitudinally.

The sample comprised peripheral blood. J is TRBJ2-1 and V is TRBV27; 8 nucleotides match TRBD2. The TCR comes from a man younger than 35 with COVID-19, enrolled during active disease. The DNA of the CDR3 is TGTGCCAGCAGTTTGTCCAGCGGGAGCTCCTACAATGAGCAGTTCTTC. As protein: CASSLSSGSSYNEQFF.